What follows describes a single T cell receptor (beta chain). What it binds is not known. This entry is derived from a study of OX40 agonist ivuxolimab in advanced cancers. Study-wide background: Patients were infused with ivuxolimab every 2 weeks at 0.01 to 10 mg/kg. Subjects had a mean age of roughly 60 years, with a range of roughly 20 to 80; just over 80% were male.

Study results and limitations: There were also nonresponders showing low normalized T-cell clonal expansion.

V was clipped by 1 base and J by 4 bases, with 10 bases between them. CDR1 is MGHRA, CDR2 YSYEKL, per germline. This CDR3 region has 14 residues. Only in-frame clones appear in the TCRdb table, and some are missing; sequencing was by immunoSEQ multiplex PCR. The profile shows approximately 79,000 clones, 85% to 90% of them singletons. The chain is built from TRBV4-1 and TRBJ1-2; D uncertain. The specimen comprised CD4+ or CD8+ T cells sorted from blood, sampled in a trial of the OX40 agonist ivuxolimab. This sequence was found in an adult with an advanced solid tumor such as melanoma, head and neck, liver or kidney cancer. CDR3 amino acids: CASSQAGMGYGYTF. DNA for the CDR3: TGCGCCAGCAGCCAAGCGGGCATGGGCTATGGCTACACCTTC.